A single sample is the source of the 26 T cell receptor beta chains below, sequenced in a study of identical twins. MiXCR, applied by TCRdb to the 5' RACE reads, yields one record per CDR3 protein. This sample has 150,000 or so distinct CDR3 sequences; 3% to 4% occur once, and the top ten carry 8.1%. Sequencing was done on a sample of memory T cells sorted from blood. The source is a man between 18 and 35 years old in good health.

V usage is TRBV18 and J usage is TRBJ2-1; perhaps D is TRBD1 or TRBD2 (6 bases each). This CDR3 has 14 residues. Germline CDR1 is KGHSH and CDR2 is LQKENI. The V and J ends lost 2 bases and 6 bases respectively, with 11 bases between them. Here the CDR3 DNA reads TGTGCCAGCTCACCAGGAGGGGGGTCCAATGAGCAGTTCTTC. It is translated as CASSPGGGSNEQFF. Using reference TRBV18 and TRBJ2-1 for the parts outside the CDR3, the full variable domain is NAGVMQNPRHLVRRRGQEARLRCSPMKGHSHVYWYRQLPEEGLKFMVYLQKENIIDESGMPKERFSAEFPKEGPSILRIQQVVRGDSAAYFCASSPGGGSNEQFFGPGTRLTVL.

There are many counts of this clonotype. The chain links TRBV18 to TRBJ1-5; possible D gene TRBD1, 5 bases. Germline lookup yields CDR1 KGHSH and CDR2 LQKENI. The length of the CDR3 is 12 residues. V gave up 2 bases and J gave up 13 bases, with 12 bases separating them. CDR3 nucleotides: TGTGCCAGCTCACCAATTCCGGGGACTCAGCATTTT. It codes for CASSPIPGTQHF. The variable domain in full, with the rest retrieved from reference TRBV18 and TRBJ1-5, is NAGVMQNPRHLVRRRGQEARLRCSPMKGHSHVYWYRQLPEEGLKFMVYLQKENIIDESGMPKERFSAEFPKEGPSILRIQQVVRGDSAAYFCASSPIPGTQHFGDGTRLSIL.

The chain links TRBV5-1 to TRBJ1-2; 7 bases agree with TRBD1. This CDR3 spans 14 amino acids. V trimming: 0 bases; J trimming: 5 bases; junction bases outside the gene matches: 4. CDR1 and CDR2 from the germline V gene are SGHRS and YFSETQ. The CDR3 DNA is TGCGCCAGCAGCTTGGGGGACAGAAGTTATGGCTACACCTTC. Its protein product is CASSLGDRSYGYTF. Full variable domain (remainder filled in from reference TRBV5-1 and TRBJ1-2): KAGVTQTPRYLIKTRGQQVTLSCSPISGHRSVSWYQQTPGQGLQFLFEYFSETQRNKGNFPGRFSGRQFSNSRSEMNVSTLELGDSALYLCASSLGDRSYGYTFGSGTRLTVV.

This clonotype was seen at least ten times. This chain links TRBV27 with TRBJ2-1; 10 nucleotides agree with TRBD1. Germline lookup yields CDR1 MNHEY and CDR2 SMNVEV (reference sequence). The CDR3 has 20 amino acids. The V segment lost 5 bases and the J segment 8 bases; nucleotides outside the gene matches: 24. The CDR3 sequence is CASSGGRGQGWGEVRYEQFF. As DNA, the CDR3 is TGTGCCAGCAGTGGTGGGCGGGGACAGGGGTGGGGGGAGGTACGTTATGAGCAGTTCTTC.

This clonotype was detected many times. The V call is TRBV18, the J call TRBJ1-6, with 7 positions matching TRBD1. V dropped 1 base and J dropped 8; count of bases not matched to a gene: 2. The CDR3 sequence is 14 residues long. Germline assignment: CDR1 KGHSH and CDR2 LQKENI. The CDR3 sequence is CASSPQGADSPLHF. The CDR3 DNA sequence: TGTGCCAGCTCACCACAGGGGGCTGATTCACCCCTCCACTTT.

This clonotype was detected ten times or more. The chain employs TRBV5-1 and TRBJ1-1, with 9 bases identical to TRBD1. Germline V CDR1 and CDR2: SGHRS, YFSETQ. The CDR3 consists of 16 residues. Losses at the gene ends were 0 bases for V and 5 bases for J; bases not matched to a gene: 8. As DNA, the CDR3 is TGCGCCAGCAGCTTGGCCGGGACAGGGCGGTGGACTGAAGCTTTCTTT. Amino acids: CASSLAGTGRWTEAFF.

This clonotype was seen many times. This chain connects TRBV4-1 to TRBJ1-4, with D unclear. Germline loops: CDR1 MGHRA, CDR2 YSYEKL. This CDR3 has 16 amino acids. V was clipped by 0 bases and J by 2 bases, with 10 bases between them. DNA of the CDR3: TGCGCCAGCAGCCAAGATCTAGGAGGGACTAATGAAAAACTGTTTTTT. Its translation is CASSQDLGGTNEKLFF.

The sample holds many counts of this clonotype. This chain links TRBV10-3 with TRBJ2-3; TRBD1 is a possible D gene (6 bases). Trimming stripped 6 bases from V and 5 bases from J, with 12 bases between. The CDR3 is 13 residues long. The germline V gene encodes CDR1 ENHRY and CDR2 SYGVKD. The CDR3 region is CAISGQSQDTQYF. The CDR3 DNA follows: TGTGCCATCAGCGGACAGAGCCAAGATACGCAGTATTTT.

This clonotype was found many times. The chain has TRBV5-1 and TRBJ2-7; 7 bases map to TRBD1. CDR3 length equals 15 residues. V dropped 3 bases and J dropped 2; count of bases not matched to a gene: 8. Looked up from germline, CDR1 is SGHRS and CDR2 is YFSETQ. The chain's CDR3 is CASSSPDRVAYEQYF. CDR3 in DNA: TGCGCCAGCAGCTCCCCAGACAGGGTGGCCTACGAGCAGTACTTC.

This clonotype showed up many times. J is TRBJ1-5 and V is TRBV12-3 or TRBV12-4; no clear D. This CDR3 is 15 amino acids long. Trimming shortened V by 1 base and J by 0 bases, and 7 bases separated the two germline ends. The chain's CDR3 is CASSLGSDSNQPQHF. CDR3 bases: TGTGCCAGCAGTTTAGGGTCAGATAGCAATCAGCCCCAGCATTTT.

In this sample, this clonotype turned up many times. The CDR3 region has the DNA TGCAGTGCTAGAAGACCGGGGCAGGGTCGTCGCAATCAGCCCCAGCATTTT. It is translated as CSARRPGQGRRNQPQHF. The chain is built from TRBV20-1 and TRBJ1-5; perhaps TRBD1 as D (5 bases). The CDR3 is 17 residues long. Trimming took off 2 bases at V and 2 bases at J, with 19 bases between the two ends. Germline V gives CDR1 DFQATT, CDR2 SNEGSKA (reference sequence).

This clonotype came up many times. The chain couples TRBV6-1 to TRBJ1-5; a possible D gene is TRBD1 (5 bases). The CDR3 is made up of 15 amino acids. Germline V CDR1 and CDR2: MNHNS, SASEGT. V lost 0 bases to trimming and J lost 4 bases, with 10 bases between them. CDR3 nucleotides: TGTGCCAGCAGTGAAGCCTGGGGGGGTAATCAGCCCCAGCATTTT. Translation: CASSEAWGGNQPQHF.

Many counts were recorded for this clonotype. The chain links TRBV20-1 to TRBJ1-1; D is perhaps TRBD1 (6 bases). This CDR3 has 11 amino acids. Trimming pared 6 bases from V and 6 bases from J, leaving 11 bases between. Germline V CDR1 and CDR2: DFQATT, SNEGSKA (reference sequence). The DNA for the CDR3 is TGCAGTGCCAAAACAGGGTCTGAAGCTTTCTTT. Translated: CSAKTGSEAFF.

V usage is TRBV7-8 and J usage is TRBJ2-3, with TRBD2 matching 7 bases. The trim removed 3 bases at V and 6 bases at J, leaving 6 bases unmatched. CDR1 and CDR2 (germline): SGHVS, FQNEAQ. This CDR3 is built from 14 residues. In nucleotides, the CDR3 is TGTGCCAGCAGCTTTGGGCTAGCGGCGGATACGCAGTATTTT. Translation gives CASSFGLAADTQYF.

In this sample, this clonotype turned up many times. This sequence joins TRBV6-1 and TRBJ1-1; the D gene is possibly TRBD1 (5 bases). The CDR3 length is 14 residues. Germline values: CDR1 MNHNS, CDR2 SASEGT. V dropped 0 bases and J dropped 1 base, with 6 bases sitting between them. The CDR3 DNA reads TGTGCCAGCAGTGAAGCTGGGGGGAACACTGAAGCTTTCTTT. It codes for CASSEAGGNTEAFF.

This clonotype was seen at least ten times. The chain carries TRBV12-3 or TRBV12-4 and TRBJ2-2; D unresolved. CDR3 length equals 14 residues. Deletions cut 5 bases from V and 4 bases from J, with 11 bases between. As DNA, the CDR3 is TGTGCCAGCAGTCTTTTAGTGGGCACCGGGGAGCTGTTTTTT. This encodes CASSLLVGTGELFF.

This clonotype was seen many times. The V gene is TRBV2, the J gene TRBJ2-7, with 9 bases lining up with TRBD2. The CDR3 runs to 16 residues. CDR1 is SNHLY and CDR2 is FYNNEI in the germline V gene. V lost 7 bases, J lost 7 bases, and 17 bases stayed unmatched. The CDR3, as DNA: TGTGCCAGCATACGAAAGGTGGTAGCGGGAGCGGGAGAGCAGTACGTC. It is translated as CASIRKVVAGAGEQYV.

The sample holds many counts of this clonotype. Here the CDR3 DNA reads TGTGCCAGCAGCTTATCCGGGAGCGTCCTTGGAGAGACCCAGTACTTC. Translation: CASSLSGSVLGETQYF. The chain joins TRBV7-2 to TRBJ2-5; perhaps TRBD2 as D (6 bases). The CDR3 spans 16 residues. With 2 bases removed from V and 4 bases from J, the gap between germline ends came to 17 bases. CDR1 is SGHTA, CDR2 FQGNSA, per germline.

About this clonotype itself: A much larger clone lies a single base off, so this may be a read error. This chain uses TRBV11-2 with TRBJ2-1, with 7 nucleotides matching TRBD2. The end of the DNA fits TRBJ2-7 better, so the J call may be wrong. CDR3 length: 13 amino acids. Germline V CDR1 and CDR2: SGHAT, FQNNGV. The DNA for the CDR3 is TGTGCCAGCGGTATGTACGGGAGGAATGAGCAGTACTTC. Amino acid sequence: CASGMYGRNEQYF.

This clonotype showed up just a few times. The rearrangement links TRBV20-1 to TRBJ1-1; D call uncertain. The V and J ends lost 0 bases and 2 bases respectively, with 10 bases between them. The CDR3 has 14 amino acids. In germline, CDR1 is DFQATT, CDR2 SNEGSKA (reference sequence). The CDR3 loop is CSARDSHRNTEAFF. The CDR3 bases are TGCAGTGCTAGAGATAGTCACAGAAACACTGAAGCTTTCTTT.

There are many counts of this clonotype. V is TRBV5-1 and J is TRBJ2-1, with D perhaps given as TRBD1 or TRBD2 (5 bases each). V was trimmed by 5 bases and J by 0 bases, leaving 12 bases between them. Germline loops: CDR1 SGHRS, CDR2 YFSETQ. The CDR3 spans 15 residues. CDR3 amino acids: CASRDLGGSYNEQFF. The CDR3 nucleotides are TGCGCCAGCAGGGATCTTGGGGGCTCCTACAATGAGCAGTTCTTC.

This clonotype was detected ten times or more. The chain combines TRBV11-2 with TRBJ2-6; unclear D gene. Trimming shortened V by 0 bases and J by 0 bases, and 9 bases separated the two germline ends. Germline CDR1 and CDR2: SGHAT and FQNNGV. The CDR3 has 17 residues. CDR3 bases: TGTGCCAGCAGCTTAGAGGCACCTAACTCTGGGGCCAACGTCCTGACTTTC. It is translated as CASSLEAPNSGANVLTF.

This clonotype has ten or more counts. This rearrangement joins TRBV30 to TRBJ2-7; a weak D match, TRBD1 (6 bases). The CDR3 runs to 15 residues. Per germline, CDR1 GTSNPN and CDR2 SVGIG (reference sequence). V lost 6 bases, J lost 2 bases, and 20 bases lay in between. CDR3 loop: CACDPPGQGTYEQYV. CDR3 coding DNA: TGTGCCTGCGACCCTCCGGGACAAGGAACCTACGAGCAGTACGTC.

Many counts were recorded for this clonotype. This chain connects TRBV20-1 to TRBJ2-5, with 13 bases that match TRBD2. CDR3 size: 17 residues. CDR1 and CDR2 (germline): DFQATT, SNEGSKA (reference sequence). Germline trimming cut 6 bases from V and 0 bases from J; bases unmatched to any gene: 10. CDR3 DNA sequence: TGCAGTGCCACGACTAGCGGGAGGACATGGTACCAAGAGACCCAGTACTTC. As protein: CSATTSGRTWYQETQYF.

This clonotype showed up many times. The J gene is TRBJ2-3, the V gene TRBV6-2 or TRBV6-3; 9 nucleotides line up with TRBD1. Unmatched junction bases numbered 4, after V lost 2 bases and J lost 4 bases. This CDR3 contains 15 residues. Per the germline V gene, CDR1 is MNHEY and CDR2 is SVGEGT. The CDR3 DNA sequence: TGTGCCAGCAGTTACCAGACAGGGGGTGCAGATACGCAGTATTTT. Translating gives CASSYQTGGADTQYF.

At least ten counts were recorded for this clonotype. The rearrangement links TRBV5-6 to TRBJ2-3; a possible D gene is TRBD2 (5 bases). The V and J ends lost 4 bases and 0 bases respectively, with 12 bases between them. The CDR3 runs 15 residues. Germline V gene data show CDR1 as SGHDT and CDR2 as YYEEEE. The CDR3 DNA follows: TGTGCCAGCAGCCCCATAGGGAGAAGCACAGATACGCAGTATTTT. Its protein is CASSPIGRSTDTQYF.